One and the same sample provided the 21 T cell receptor beta chains below, sequenced in a study of T-cell reconstitution after alpha-beta-depleted transplantation in children. Preparation of the TCRbeta library was carried out with unique molecular identifiers. One entry per CDR3 protein, called by TCRdb with MiXCR from the PCR reads. The sample includes approximately 190,000 distinct CDR3 sequences, roughly 9.1% seen only once; the top ten take less than 40%. Sequenced material: PBMCs, mostly from graft donor cells, taken 360 days after TCRalphabeta/CD19-depleted stem cell transplant. These receptors originate from a male patient aged 2 to 10 who had a stem cell transplant for acute myeloid leukemia, so the T cells may come from the graft donor.

This clonotype was detected only a few times. The chain combines TRBV18 with TRBJ1-2, with D unclear. Germline loops: CDR1 KGHSH, CDR2 LQKENI. CDR3 length: 13 amino acids. With 2 bases removed from V and 8 bases from J, the gap between germline ends came to 12 bases. CDR3: CASSPILGKGYTF. DNA of the CDR3: TGTGCCAGCTCACCAATATTAGGGAAGGGCTACACCTTC.

About this clonotype itself: One junction end disagrees with the germline gene, perhaps due to a read error. The gene calls are TRBV12-3 or TRBV12-4 and TRBJ2-3; 13 bases map to TRBD2. The CDR3 is made up of 19 amino acids. The CDR3 coding sequence is TGTGCCAGCTGTTTAACCCCTACTACTAGCGGGGGGGTTACGAGGACGCAGTATTTT. It encodes CASCLTPTTSGGVTRTQYF.

This clonotype was counted at least ten times. This chain links TRBV7-6 with TRBJ2-7; 8 nucleotides align to TRBD2. The V segment lost 5 bases and the J segment 5 bases; nucleotides outside the gene matches: 5. This CDR3 contains 13 residues. Germline V gene lookup returns CDR1 SGHVS and CDR2 FNYEAQ. The chain's CDR3 is CASSGTSSDEQYF. The CDR3 coding sequence is TGTGCCAGCAGCGGGACTAGTAGTGACGAGCAGTACTTC.

The V and J genes are TRBV15 and TRBJ2-1; TRBD2 matches at 7 bases. CDR1 LNHNV and CDR2 YYDKDF come from the germline V gene (reference sequence). V trimming: 0 bases; J trimming: 3 bases; junction bases outside the gene matches: 8. The CDR3 contains 17 residues. CDR3 DNA: TGTGCCACCAGCAGAGATCAAGGGACTACCGTCTACAATGAGCAGTTCTTC. Amino acids: CATSRDQGTTVYNEQFF.

J is TRBJ1-1 and V is TRBV5-6; D remains unclear. Germline values: CDR1 SGHDT, CDR2 YYEEEE. V was trimmed by 5 bases and J by 7 bases, leaving 12 bases between them. The CDR3 sequence is 12 residues long. The DNA for the CDR3 is TGTGCCAGCAGTCCTGATGTTGGTGAAGCTTTCTTT. It is translated as CASSPDVGEAFF.

The J gene is TRBJ2-7, the V gene TRBV20-1; D perhaps matches TRBD1 (6 bases). Germline V CDR1 and CDR2: DFQATT, SNEGSKA (reference sequence). The CDR3 covers 17 residues. V was cut by 6 bases and J by 7 bases, with 31 bases left in between. In nucleotides, the CDR3 is TGCAGTGCCCAGGGGTCCGAGTTCGGGCGGGTTCTTAGGGAGCAGTACTTC. Protein product: CSAQGSEFGRVLREQYF.

A few counts support this clonotype. V is TRBV12-3 or TRBV12-4 and J is TRBJ1-2; maybe TRBD1 (6 bases). The CDR3 totals 16 residues. With 5 bases removed from V and 0 bases from J, the gap between germline ends came to 16 bases. CDR3 in amino acids: CASSRPRGGSNYGYTF. The CDR3 DNA is TGTGCCAGCAGTCGACCCAGGGGCGGATCTAACTATGGCTACACCTTC.

This clonotype appeared a few times. The chain joins TRBV5-1 to TRBJ2-4; TRBD2 agrees at 13 bases. V lost 4 bases to trimming and J lost 7 bases; unmatched junction nucleotides: 8. This CDR3 contains 16 residues. CDR1 and CDR2 from the germline V gene are SGHRS and YFSETQ. The DNA of the CDR3 is TGCGCCAGCAGCCCTGAGGGACTAGCGGGGAGGAACATTCAGTACTTC. Translated, it gives CASSPEGLAGRNIQYF.

This clonotype was picked up many times. V is TRBV20-1 and J is TRBJ2-7, with 8 nucleotides matching TRBD1. The CDR3 extends over 13 amino acids. V was pared by 5 bases and J by 2 bases, with 5 bases of the junction left unmatched. The germline gives CDR1 DFQATT, CDR2 SNEGSKA (reference sequence). The CDR3 sequence: CSAHRTGTYEQYF. The CDR3 DNA reads as TGCAGTGCTCATCGGACAGGGACCTACGAGCAGTACTTC.

The chain recombines TRBV20-1 with TRBJ2-1; D unclear. Germline V gene lookup returns CDR1 DFQATT and CDR2 SNEGSKA (reference sequence). Trimming stripped 0 bases from V and 0 bases from J, with 9 bases between. This CDR3 region has 15 residues. CDR3 protein: CSARDLRSSYNEQFF. CDR3 in DNA: TGCAGTGCTAGAGATCTCCGTAGCTCCTACAATGAGCAGTTCTTC.

The chain has TRBV12-3 or TRBV12-4 and TRBJ2-5, with TRBD1 matching 7 bases. V was clipped by 6 bases and J by 1 base; unmatched bases: 5. The CDR3 length is 14 residues. The CDR3 region has the DNA TGTGCCAGCAGCCCCGCAGGGGGCCAAGAGACCCAGTACTTC. It yields the protein CASSPAGGQETQYF.

This clonotype was found many times. The chain couples TRBV29-1 to TRBJ2-5; 8 bases are a match to TRBD2. Germline V gene sequence: CDR1 SQVTM, CDR2 ANQGSEA. This CDR3 region has 15 residues. Losses at the gene ends were 4 bases for V and 4 bases for J; bases not matched to a gene: 11. The CDR3 bases are TGCAGCGTTGCCCCGCGACTAGCGATGGGAGAGACCCAGTACTTC. The encoded protein is CSVAPRLAMGETQYF.

This clonotype appeared a few times. As DNA, the CDR3 is TGCAGTGCTATTCGACCTCAAGAGACCCAGTACTTC. It translates to CSAIRPQETQYF. The chain employs TRBV20-1 and TRBJ2-5; D unresolved. The CDR3 runs 12 residues. The germline gives CDR1 DFQATT, CDR2 SNEGSKA (reference sequence). Trimming cost V 4 bases and J 2 bases, with 8 bases left between them.

This clonotype has only a few counts. CDR3 residues: CASSLLAGVSSYNEQFF. In DNA form, the CDR3 reads TGTGCCAGCAGTTTACTAGCGGGGGTTAGCTCCTACAATGAGCAGTTCTTC. The rearrangement joins TRBV6-9 to TRBJ2-1; 11 positions agree with TRBD2. This CDR3 has 17 amino acids. V lost 4 bases and J lost 0; bases outside the gene matches: 5. Germline lookup yields CDR1 MNHGY and CDR2 SVAAGI.

The chain couples TRBV4-3 to TRBJ2-1; TRBD1 matches at 12 bases. This CDR3 region has 16 residues. V dropped 4 bases and J dropped 6; count of bases not matched to a gene: 7. CDR1 is LGHNA, CDR2 YSLEER, per germline. Here the CDR3 reads CASSRDRGRLANEQFF. CDR3 coding DNA: TGCGCCAGCAGCCGGGACAGGGGGCGGTTGGCCAATGAGCAGTTCTTC.

This clonotype was detected ten times or more. The chain is built from TRBV24-1 and TRBJ2-2; 8 bases agree with TRBD1. J gave up 2 bases and V 7 bases, and 2 bases lay outside the gene matches. The CDR3 sequence is 14 residues long. The V gene's germline CDR1 is KGHDR and CDR2 SFDVKD. The DNA of the CDR3 is TGTGCCACCAGCAGGGGGCCCAACACCGGGGAGCTGTTTTTT. This encodes CATSRGPNTGELFF.

This clonotype was counted a few times. V and J are TRBV5-1 and TRBJ2-5; perhaps TRBD1 as D (6 bases). CDR1 and CDR2 (germline): SGHRS, YFSETQ. The CDR3 length is 15 residues. Between the trimmed V and J ends, which lost 4 bases and 2 bases, there was a span of 15 bases. The CDR3 region is CASSRRLGQQETQYF. In DNA form, the CDR3 reads TGCGCCAGCAGCCGGAGACTGGGACAACAAGAGACCCAGTACTTC.

This clonotype is labeled large. The chain employs TRBV5-1 and TRBJ2-5; D ambiguous. V lost 1 base and J lost 0, with 10 bases in between. CDR1 is SGHRS and CDR2 is YFSETQ in the germline V gene. CDR3 length: 15 residues. The CDR3 DNA is TGCGCCAGCAGCTTGATCGCGGCCGACCAAGAGACCCAGTACTTC. This gives the protein CASSLIAADQETQYF. Complete variable domain (other parts from reference TRBV5-1 and TRBJ2-5): KAGVTQTPRYLIKTRGQQVTLSCSPISGHRSVSWYQQTPGQGLQFLFEYFSETQRNKGNFPGRFSGRQFSNSRSEMNVSTLELGDSALYLCASSLIAADQETQYFGPGTRLLVL.

V is TRBV20-1 and J is TRBJ2-7, with D unclear. The length of the CDR3 is 15 residues. Deletions cut 4 bases from V and 0 bases from J, with 16 bases between. Germline V gene lookup returns CDR1 DFQATT and CDR2 SNEGSKA (reference sequence). Here the CDR3 DNA reads TGCAGTGCTACCCCGTTGGTCGGTAGCTCCTACGAGCAGTACGTC. Encoded protein: CSATPLVGSSYEQYV.

The table lists this clonotype with a few counts. CDR3 region: CASSEDRRNTEAFF. In DNA form, the CDR3 reads TGTGCCAGCAGTGAAGACAGACGGAACACTGAAGCTTTCTTT. The chain is built from TRBV25-1 and TRBJ1-1; D is perhaps TRBD1 (5 bases). CDR3 length equals 14 residues. Trimming pared 2 bases from V and 1 base from J, leaving 8 bases between. In germline, CDR1 is MGHDK, CDR2 SYGVNS.

The chain has TRBV5-1 and TRBJ1-2, with D perhaps matching TRBD1 (5 bases). From germline, CDR1 is SGHRS and CDR2 YFSETQ. The CDR3 covers 15 residues. Trimming removed 0 bases from V and 2 bases from J, with 11 bases in between. The CDR3 spells CASSLGTRRNYGYTF. The CDR3 region has the DNA TGCGCCAGCAGCTTGGGGACACGTCGAAACTATGGCTACACCTTC.